What follows are 23 T cell receptor beta chains derived from one specimen sequenced in a study of ipilimumab plus nivolumab after autologous stem cell transplantation. The repertoire was sequenced with immunoSEQ multiplex PCR; TCRdb's copy has only in-frame clones and lacks some. Among approximately 80,000 clones listed, 83% were seen once. Sequencing was performed on PBMCs, taken in a trial of ipilimumab plus nivolumab as post-transplant consolidation. Receptors were obtained from a male donor with diffuse large B-cell lymphoma.

This chain uses TRBV4-2 with TRBJ1-2; tentatively, D is TRBD1 (6 bases). Trimming left V 1 base short and J 7 bases short, with 7 bases between. CDR1 LGHNA and CDR2 YNFKEQ come from the germline V gene. The CDR3 runs to 12 residues. The CDR3 coding sequence is TGTGCCAGCAGCCAAGGGACAGCTGGCTACACCTTC. Protein sequence: CASSQGTAGYTF.

This sequence joins TRBV7-8 and TRBJ2-3; 11 bases are a match to TRBD2. The J segment lost 4 bases and the V segment lost 5 bases, leaving 11 bases of the junction unmatched. Per germline, CDR1 SGHVS and CDR2 FQNEAQ. The CDR3 covers 17 residues. The CDR3 loop is CASSPLLAGGQSDTQYF. The DNA for the CDR3 is TGTGCCAGCAGCCCCCTCTTAGCGGGGGGGCAGTCAGATACGCAGTATTTT.

This clone occurred a few times. Other DNA sequences within the sample encode an identical CDR3. This chain joins TRBV5-1 and TRBJ2-3; D may be TRBD2 (7 bases). This CDR3 is built from 15 residues. The V gene lost 0 bases and the J gene lost 5 bases, with 13 bases spanning the gap. Germline assignment: CDR1 SGHRS and CDR2 YFSETQ. CDR3: CASSLVSGGEDTQYF. The CDR3 DNA follows: TGCGCCAGCAGCTTGGTTTCGGGGGGCGAAGATACGCAGTATTTT.

This clone was observed a handful of times. J is TRBJ1-2 and V is TRBV19; no firm D call. Germline values: CDR1 LNHDA, CDR2 SQIVND (reference sequence). This CDR3 has 14 amino acids. The V end lost 0 bases, the J end lost 5 bases, and 10 bases lay between the germline ends. CDR3 amino acids: CASSIDTARYGYTF. The CDR3 DNA sequence: TGTGCCAGTAGTATAGACACCGCCAGATATGGCTACACCTTC.

This rearrangement joins TRBV5-1 to TRBJ1-4, with 7 bases matching TRBD1. CDR1 is SGHRS and CDR2 is YFSETQ in the germline V gene. The CDR3 runs to 15 residues. The trim removed 2 bases at V and 5 bases at J, leaving 6 bases unmatched. The CDR3, as DNA: TGCGCCAGCAGCTTATCCGGGACAGTAAATGAAAAACTGTTTTTT. Protein product: CASSLSGTVNEKLFF.

The chain links TRBV6-4 to TRBJ1-5; D remains ambiguous. From germline, CDR1 is MRHNA and CDR2 SNTAGT. CDR3 length: 18 amino acids. The V and J ends lost 2 bases and 4 bases respectively, with 21 bases between them. The CDR3 nucleotides are TGTGCCAGCAGTGACGGTCGAACCACCGACCCCGGGAATCAGCCCCAGCATTTT. Translated, it gives CASSDGRTTDPGNQPQHF.

The V gene is TRBV5-1, the J gene TRBJ1-5; weak D call: TRBD1 (6 bases). The length of the CDR3 is 14 residues. The germline CDR1 and CDR2 sequences are SGHRS and YFSETQ. V lost 0 bases and J 6 bases, leaving 10 bases between the germline ends. The CDR3 reads CASSLAGAGQPQHF. The CDR3 coding sequence is TGCGCCAGCAGCTTGGCAGGGGCGGGTCAGCCCCAGCATTTT.

This chain links TRBV18 with TRBJ1-6; no reliable D call. The CDR3 covers 13 residues. V was pared by 0 bases and J by 7 bases, with 4 bases between. Germline values: CDR1 KGHSH, CDR2 LQKENI. The CDR3 DNA reads as TGTGCCAGCTCACCACCTCAGAATTCACCCCTCCACTTT. Translating it yields CASSPPQNSPLHF.

V and J are TRBV6-6 and TRBJ1-3, with D possibly matching TRBD1 (5 bases). The CDR3 is 15 amino acids. V lost 3 bases, J lost 4 bases, and 13 bases lay in between. Germline V gives CDR1 MNHNY, CDR2 SVGAGI (reference sequence). The CDR3 region is CASSYSRDGGNTIYF. CDR3 coding DNA: TGTGCCAGCAGTTATTCCAGGGACGGAGGAAACACCATATATTTT.

CDR3 loop: CASSPWASPNIQYF. CDR3 in DNA: TGTGCCAGCAGCCCTTGGGCCTCACCAAACATTCAGTACTTC. V is TRBV5-4 and J is TRBJ2-4; D is undetermined. Trimming removed 4 bases from V and 6 bases from J, with 14 bases in between. CDR3 length: 14 amino acids. The V gene's germline CDR1 is SGHNT and CDR2 YYREEE (reference sequence).

This clone was recorded only once. The chain combines TRBV7-8 with TRBJ1-1; tentative D call: TRBD1 (5 bases). The CDR3 loop spans 16 amino acids. The V end was cut by 0 bases, the J end by 7 bases, with 18 bases between. The germline V gene encodes CDR1 SGHVS and CDR2 FQNEAQ. The CDR3 coding sequence is TGTGCCAGCAGCTTAGCGGGGAGAGGGGATCAGGGTGAAGCTTTCTTT. Translating gives CASSLAGRGDQGEAFF.

This clone was detected only once. The rearrangement uses TRBV7-2 and TRBJ1-2; D is unresolved. CDR3 length: 14 amino acids. In germline, CDR1 is SGHTA, CDR2 FQGNSA. V lost 5 bases, J lost 6 bases, and 16 bases lay in between. The CDR3 sequence is CASSPPWRVDGYTF. CDR3 coding DNA: TGTGCCAGCAGCCCCCCTTGGAGGGTTGATGGCTACACCTTC.

This chain connects TRBV5-4 to TRBJ2-2; TRBD2 agrees at 8 bases. The CDR3 extends over 16 amino acids. The V and J ends lost 7 bases and 5 bases, in that order; junction bases with no gene match: 13. Per the germline V gene, CDR1 is SGHNT and CDR2 is YYREEE (reference sequence). The CDR3 sequence is CASSRGGDSRTGELFF. The CDR3 nucleotides are TGTGCCAGCTCCCGGGGGGGGGACTCGAGAACCGGGGAGCTGTTTTTT. The variable domain in full, completed from reference TRBV5-4 and TRBJ2-2, reads ETGVTQSPTHLIKTRGQQVTLRCSSQSGHNTVSWYQQALGQGPQFIFQYYREEENGRGNFPPRFSGLQFPNYSSELNVNALELDDSALYLCASSRGGDSRTGELFFGEGSRLTVL.

This rearrangement joins TRBV6-5 to TRBJ2-7; TRBD2 aligns across 10 bases. This CDR3 is built from 14 residues. The V gene's germline CDR1 is MNHEY and CDR2 SVGAGI. J gave up 4 bases and V 4 bases, and 4 bases lay outside the gene matches. The CDR3 sequence: CASSLAGGQYEQYF. DNA of the CDR3: TGTGCCAGCAGTTTAGCGGGGGGCCAATACGAGCAGTACTTC.

The V call is TRBV27, the J call TRBJ2-7; D remains unclear. V shed 1 base and J shed 4 bases, with 8 bases lying between them. The CDR3 is 13 residues long. CDR1 MNHEY and CDR2 SMNVEV come from the germline V gene (reference sequence). CDR3 amino acids: CASSLFADYEQYF. CDR3 sequence (DNA): TGTGCCAGCAGTTTATTTGCAGATTACGAGCAGTACTTC.

On this clone itself: The same CDR3 arises from other DNA sequences in this sample as well. The V and J genes are TRBV5-1 and TRBJ2-3, with TRBD2 matching over 8 bases. The CDR3 is 14 residues long. V lost 4 bases and J lost 3; bases outside the gene matches: 4. Germline V gene sequence: CDR1 SGHRS, CDR2 YFSETQ. The DNA of the CDR3 is TGCGCCAGCAGCCTCGGGGGGGCAACAGATACGCAGTATTTT. Amino acids: CASSLGGATDTQYF.

The chain has TRBV7-6 and TRBJ2-5; TRBD1 agrees at 9 bases. The CDR3 totals 14 residues. J was trimmed by 0 bases and V by 5 bases; bases with no gene match: 1. The germline gives CDR1 SGHVS, CDR2 FNYEAQ. CDR3 DNA sequence: TGTGCCAGCAGCGGGGACAGGGACCAAGAGACCCAGTACTTC. Protein sequence: CASSGDRDQETQYF.

The V gene is TRBV15, the J gene TRBJ1-1; 7 bases line up with TRBD1. Germline values: CDR1 LNHNV, CDR2 YYDKDF (reference sequence). Trimming took 0 bases from V and 3 from J; bases not matched to a gene: 1. The CDR3 is made up of 14 amino acids. In DNA, the CDR3 is TGTGCCACCAGCAGAGATACAGGGGACACTGAAGCTTTCTTT. As protein: CATSRDTGDTEAFF.

This clone was seen more than once but under ten times. The chain couples TRBV6-5 to TRBJ1-6; D might be TRBD1 (6 bases). V was trimmed by 4 bases and J by 7 bases, leaving 11 bases between them. The CDR3 has 14 residues. From germline, CDR1 is MNHEY and CDR2 SVGAGI. The CDR3 sequence: CASSFTGRNSPLHF. The CDR3 bases are TGTGCCAGCAGTTTCACAGGGCGGAATTCACCCCTCCACTTT.

The CDR3 sequence: CASSTLGEQYF. The CDR3 bases are TGTGCCAGTAGTACACTAGGGGAGCAGTACTTC. The genes are TRBV19 and TRBJ2-7, with a possible D match to TRBD2 (5 bases). The CDR3 contains 11 residues. In germline, CDR1 is LNHDA, CDR2 SQIVND (reference sequence). V was clipped by 4 bases and J by 7 bases, with 8 bases between them.

The chain joins TRBV2 to TRBJ1-2, with 11 nucleotides matching TRBD1. J was trimmed by 0 bases and V by 6 bases; bases with no gene match: 6. The CDR3 contains 16 residues. From germline, CDR1 is SNHLY and CDR2 FYNNEI. CDR3 coding DNA: TGTGCCAGCAGGGGGACAGGGGGTACCTCTAACTATGGCTACACCTTC. Amino acids: CASRGTGGTSNYGYTF.

The gene calls are TRBV18 and TRBJ1-1, with 7 bases aligning to TRBD1. The CDR3 has 14 amino acids. CDR1 KGHSH and CDR2 LQKENI come from the germline V gene. Trimming cost V 2 bases and J 3 bases; bases outside gene matches: 3. In DNA form, the CDR3 reads TGTGCCAGCTCACCAGACAGGGACTACACTGAAGCTTTCTTT. Translating it yields CASSPDRDYTEAFF.

This rearrangement joins TRBV7-2 to TRBJ2-5; no clear D gene. The J call may be in error: the DNA end matches TRBJ2-7 better. Germline CDR1 and CDR2: SGHTA and FQGNSA. This CDR3 has 15 amino acids. This CDR3 is CASSIRQASSYEQYF. The DNA for the CDR3 is TGTGCCAGCAGCATACGACAAGCGAGCTCCTACGAGCAGTACTTC.